What follows describes a single T cell receptor (beta chain). This clonotype was counted only a few times. Its antigen remains undetermined. The input lacks base qualities; no much larger clone sits a single base away. The treatment or condition label corresponds to: allogeneic hematopoietic cell transplantation with graft depleted of TCRalphabeta T cells and CD19 B cells. The transplant recipients were children given TCRalphabeta/CD19-depleted allogeneic hematopoietic cell grafts. These data come from a study of T-cell reconstitution after alpha-beta-depleted transplantation in children (dated by TCRdb to the mid-2010s). Notes on the research overall: Using TCR repertoire profiling, the study followed T-cell immune reconstitution in a quantitative way in children after TCRalphabeta/CD19-depleted allogeneic hematopoietic cell transplantation.

Libraries were prepared through PCR. The reads were generated on an Illumina HiSeq 2500. TCR libraries were prepared with molecular barcoding, using unique molecular identifiers to normalize TCRbeta repertoire quantification. The raw public data were reprocessed by TCRdb itself: fastp quality trimming at Q25, MiXCR clonotype calling, in-frame beta chains only. Each record represents a unique CDR3 protein, reported with the most common genes and DNA among its rows. This sample is represented by fewer than 350,000 distinct CDR3 sequences; 6.5% to 9% of them were singletons. The ten largest clonotypes hold around 10% of the sample. Reading from cysteine to phenylalanine, the CDR3 counts 18 amino acids. Of all the DNA, just the CDR3 is kept, 54 bases in frame from base 1. The junction shows trimming of 1 base on V and 0 bases on J, and the gene matches do not reach 9 bases of it. Overall results and qualifications from the work: Over subsequent months, a decline in hyperexpanded clone frequencies was noted, and after one year, T-cell counts and TCRbeta diversity were mostly ascribed to newly produced T cells. The apparently early recovery of alphabetaT-cell counts about two months after transplant reportedly depended on only several hundred rapidly expanded clones that came from non-depleted graft cells. The high TCRbeta diversity at day 60 in some patients was ascribed to recipient T cells and intrathymic progenitors that had survived conditioning.

The V and J genes are TRBV12-3 or TRBV12-4 and TRBJ2-3, with TRBD1 identical over 8 junction bases. The sequence was collected from a female patient under 10 years old who had a stem cell transplant for Fanconi anemia, so the T cells may come from the graft donor. The source was peripheral blood, collected 360 days after TCRalphabeta/CD19-depleted stem cell transplant. The DNA sequence reads TGTGCCAGCAGTTTAGGGGTCAGGGGGCTTCGTAGCACAGATACGCAGTATTTT. Its product reads: CASSLGVRGLRSTDTQYF.